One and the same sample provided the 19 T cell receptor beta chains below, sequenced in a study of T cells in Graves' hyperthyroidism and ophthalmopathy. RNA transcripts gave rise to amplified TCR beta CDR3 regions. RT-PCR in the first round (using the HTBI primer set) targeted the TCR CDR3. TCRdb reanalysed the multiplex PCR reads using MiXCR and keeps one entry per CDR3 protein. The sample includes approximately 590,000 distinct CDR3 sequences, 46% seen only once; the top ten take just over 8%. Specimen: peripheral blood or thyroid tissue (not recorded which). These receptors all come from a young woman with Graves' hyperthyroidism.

CDR3 sequence reads: CASSHEGLAGGWGDQETQYF. The CDR3 DNA reads TGTGCCAGCAGCCACGAGGGACTAGCGGGAGGATGGGGGGACCAAGAGACCCAGTACTTC. This chain links TRBV7-2 with TRBJ2-5; 15 bases are shared with TRBD2. The J segment lost 0 bases and the V segment lost 5 bases, leaving 13 bases of the junction unmatched. Germline CDR1 reads SGHTA; CDR2 reads FQGNSA. CDR3 length: 20 amino acids.

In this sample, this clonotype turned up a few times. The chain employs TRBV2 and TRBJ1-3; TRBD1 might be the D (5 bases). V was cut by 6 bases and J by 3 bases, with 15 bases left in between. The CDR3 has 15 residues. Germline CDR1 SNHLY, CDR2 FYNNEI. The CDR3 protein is CASSQGQGFGNTIYF. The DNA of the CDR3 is TGTGCCAGCAGCCAAGGTCAGGGTTTTGGAAACACCATATATTTT.

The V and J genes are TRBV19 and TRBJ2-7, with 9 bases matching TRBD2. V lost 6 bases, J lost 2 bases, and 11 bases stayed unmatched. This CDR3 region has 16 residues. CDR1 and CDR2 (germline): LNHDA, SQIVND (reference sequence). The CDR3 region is CASSELVAGDPYEQYF. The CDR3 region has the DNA TGTGCCAGTAGCGAACTCGTAGCGGGAGATCCCTACGAGCAGTACTTC.

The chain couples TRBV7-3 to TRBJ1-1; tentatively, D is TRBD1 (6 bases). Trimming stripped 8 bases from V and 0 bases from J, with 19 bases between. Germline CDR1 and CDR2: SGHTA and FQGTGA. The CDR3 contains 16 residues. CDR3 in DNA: TGTGCCAGCCGAGGGGGGGCTACTTCTTTGAACACTGAAGCTTTCTTT. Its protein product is CASRGGATSLNTEAFF.

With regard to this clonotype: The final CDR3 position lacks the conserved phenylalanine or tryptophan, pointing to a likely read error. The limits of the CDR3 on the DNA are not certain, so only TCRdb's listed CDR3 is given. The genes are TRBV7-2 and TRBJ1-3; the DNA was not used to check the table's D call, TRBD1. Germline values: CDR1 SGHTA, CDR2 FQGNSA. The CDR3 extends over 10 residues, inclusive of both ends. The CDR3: CASSLDRGDT.

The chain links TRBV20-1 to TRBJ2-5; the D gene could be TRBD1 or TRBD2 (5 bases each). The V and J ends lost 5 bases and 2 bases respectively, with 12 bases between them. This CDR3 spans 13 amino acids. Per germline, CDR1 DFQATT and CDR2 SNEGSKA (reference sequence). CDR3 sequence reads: CSALNGGQETQYF. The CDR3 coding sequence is TGCAGTGCTCTAAATGGGGGTCAAGAGACCCAGTACTTC.

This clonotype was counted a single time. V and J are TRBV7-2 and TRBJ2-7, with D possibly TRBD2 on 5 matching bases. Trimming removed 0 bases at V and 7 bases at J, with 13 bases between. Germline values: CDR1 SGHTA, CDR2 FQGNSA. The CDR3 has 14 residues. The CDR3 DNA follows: TGTGCCAGCAGCTTAGCGGGAGATCAGTGGGAGCAGTACTTC. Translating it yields CASSLAGDQWEQYF. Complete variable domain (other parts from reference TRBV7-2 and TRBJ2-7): GAGVSQSPSNKVTEKGKDVELRCDPISGHTALYWYRQSLGQGLEFLIYFQGNSAPDKSGLPSDRFSAERTGGSVSTLTIQRTQQEDSAVYLCASSLAGDQWEQYFGPGTRLTVT.

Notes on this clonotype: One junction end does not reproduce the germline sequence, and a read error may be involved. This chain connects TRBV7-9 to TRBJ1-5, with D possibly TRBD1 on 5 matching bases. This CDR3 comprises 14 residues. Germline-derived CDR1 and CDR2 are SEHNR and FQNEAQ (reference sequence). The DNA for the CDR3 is TGCGCCAGCAGCCTGCAGGGTAACAATCAGCCCCGGCATTTT. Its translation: CASSLQGNNQPRHF.

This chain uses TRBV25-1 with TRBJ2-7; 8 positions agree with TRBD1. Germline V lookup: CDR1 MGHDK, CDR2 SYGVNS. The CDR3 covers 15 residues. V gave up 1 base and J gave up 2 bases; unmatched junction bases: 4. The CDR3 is CASSESTGATYEQYF. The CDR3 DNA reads TGTGCCAGCAGTGAATCGACAGGGGCGACCTACGAGCAGTACTTC.

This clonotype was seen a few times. The CDR3 DNA reads TGTGCCAGCAGTGCAGTCAGACAAGAGACCCAGTACTTC. Translated, it gives CASSAVRQETQYF. The chain combines TRBV2 with TRBJ2-5; D ambiguous. The V end lost 4 bases, the J end lost 2 bases, and 8 bases lay between the germline ends. Per germline, CDR1 SNHLY and CDR2 FYNNEI. The CDR3 is made up of 13 amino acids.

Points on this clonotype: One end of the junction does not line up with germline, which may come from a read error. This chain's CDR3 is CATSDSQGTSGRRETQYF. As DNA, the CDR3 is TGTGCCACCAGTGATTCCCAGGGGACTAGCGGGAGACGGGAGACCCAGTACTTC. The rearrangement links TRBV2 to TRBJ2-5; 14 nucleotides line up with TRBD2. CDR3 size: 18 residues. CDR1 SNHLY and CDR2 FYNNEI come from the germline V gene. Full variable domain (missing parts from reference TRBV2 and TRBJ2-5): EPEVTQTPSHQVTQMGQEVILRCVPISNHLYFYWYRQILGQKVEFLVSFYNNEISEKSEIFDDQFSVERPDGSNFTLKIRSTKLEDSAMYFCATSDSQGTSGRRETQYFGPGTRLLVL.

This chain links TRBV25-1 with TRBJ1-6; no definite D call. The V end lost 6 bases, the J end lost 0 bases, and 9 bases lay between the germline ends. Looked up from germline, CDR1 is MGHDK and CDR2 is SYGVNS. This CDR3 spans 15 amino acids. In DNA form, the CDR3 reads TGTGCCAGCAGGTTCAGAAGCTCCTATAATTCACCCCTCCACTTT. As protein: CASRFRSSYNSPLHF. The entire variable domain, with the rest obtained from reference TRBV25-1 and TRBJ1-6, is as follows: EADIYQTPRYLVIGTGKKITLECSQTMGHDKMYWYQQDPGMELHLIHYSYGVNSTEKGDLSSESTVSRIRTEHFPLTLESARPSHTSQYLCASRFRSSYNSPLHFGNGTRLTVT.

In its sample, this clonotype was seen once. As DNA, the CDR3 is TGTGCCAGCAGCCGACGAGGCCACACAGATACGCAGTATTTT. Its protein product is CASSRRGHTDTQYF. The chain joins TRBV7-9 to TRBJ2-3; unclear D gene. Trimming took off 5 bases at V and 2 bases at J, with 11 bases between the two ends. The CDR3 is 14 residues long. CDR1 is SEHNR and CDR2 is FQNEAQ in the germline V gene (reference sequence).

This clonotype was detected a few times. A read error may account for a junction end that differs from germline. The CDR3 nucleotides are TGTGCCAGCAGTTCCTCAGGGTTCCCCTACGAGCAGTACTTC. Translated, it gives CASSSSGFPYEQYF. The chain joins TRBV10-3 to TRBJ2-7; possible D gene TRBD1, 5 bases. The CDR3 is 14 residues long. Germline lookup yields CDR1 ENHRY and CDR2 SYGVKD.

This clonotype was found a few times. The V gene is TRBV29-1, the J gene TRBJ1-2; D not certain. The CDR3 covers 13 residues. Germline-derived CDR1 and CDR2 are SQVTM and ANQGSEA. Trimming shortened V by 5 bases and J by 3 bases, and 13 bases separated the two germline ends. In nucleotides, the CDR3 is TGCAGCGTTATTTGGCCGGGAGACTATGGCTACACCTTC. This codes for CSVIWPGDYGYTF.

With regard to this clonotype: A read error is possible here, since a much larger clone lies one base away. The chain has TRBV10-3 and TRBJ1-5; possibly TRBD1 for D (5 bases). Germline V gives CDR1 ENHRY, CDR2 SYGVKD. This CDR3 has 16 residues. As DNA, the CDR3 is TGTGCCATCAGTGCGACAGTACTCAATAGCAATCAGCTCCAGCATTTT. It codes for CAISATVLNSNQLQHF.

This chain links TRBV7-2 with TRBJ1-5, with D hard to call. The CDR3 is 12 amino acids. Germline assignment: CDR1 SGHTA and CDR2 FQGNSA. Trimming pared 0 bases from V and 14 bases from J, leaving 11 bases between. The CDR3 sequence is CASSLAGGLEHF. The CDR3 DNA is TGTGCCAGCAGCTTAGCGGGAGGGCTCGAGCATTTT.

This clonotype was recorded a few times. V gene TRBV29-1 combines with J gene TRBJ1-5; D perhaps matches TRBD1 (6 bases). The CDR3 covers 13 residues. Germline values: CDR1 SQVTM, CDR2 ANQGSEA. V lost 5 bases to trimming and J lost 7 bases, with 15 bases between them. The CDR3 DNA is TGCAGCGTTTTGGGACAAGGGGGGCAGCCCCAGCATTTT. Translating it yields CSVLGQGGQPQHF.

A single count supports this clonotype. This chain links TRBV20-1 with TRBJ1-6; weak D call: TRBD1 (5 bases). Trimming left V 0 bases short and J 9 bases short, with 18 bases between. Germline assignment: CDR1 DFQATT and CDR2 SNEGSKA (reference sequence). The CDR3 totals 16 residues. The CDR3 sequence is CSARDAARGVASPLHF. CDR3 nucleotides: TGCAGTGCTAGAGATGCCGCTAGAGGGGTTGCTTCACCCCTCCACTTT.